These 22 T cell receptor beta chains share one sample of origin, sequenced in a study of cytomegalovirus exposure and HLA in healthy donors. Measured with immunoSEQ multiplex PCR; TCRdb has only the in-frame clones, and not every one. The sample has fewer than 120,000 clones; around 90% are singletons. Sequencing was done on a sample of PBMCs. These receptor sequences come from a woman under 30 in good health and CMV-seronegative.

The J gene is TRBJ2-1, the V gene TRBV15, with 10 bases matching TRBD2. The CDR3 is made up of 16 amino acids. V lost 6 bases to trimming and J lost 8 bases; unmatched junction nucleotides: 13. Germline V gives CDR1 LNHNV, CDR2 YYDKDF (reference sequence). The CDR3 coding sequence is TGTGCCACCAGTAAAGCGGGAGGGCCCGTCGGGGATGAGCAGTTCTTC. Translation: CATSKAGGPVGDEQFF.

The chain couples TRBV30 to TRBJ1-1; D is perhaps TRBD1 (6 bases). The CDR3 length is 14 residues. V was clipped by 4 bases and J by 1 base, with 13 bases between them. The germline V gene encodes CDR1 GTSNPN and CDR2 SVGIG (reference sequence). The CDR3 bases are TGTGCCTGGAATGGGGGACACCCGAACACTGAAGCTTTCTTT. Residues: CAWNGGHPNTEAFF.

V usage is TRBV6-1 and J usage is TRBJ2-7, with 7 positions matching TRBD1. The length of the CDR3 is 15 residues. Germline lookup yields CDR1 MNHNS and CDR2 SASEGT. The V segment lost 1 base and the J segment 5 bases; nucleotides outside the gene matches: 8. This CDR3 reads CASSEVGRGIHEQYF. The CDR3 coding sequence is TGTGCCAGCAGTGAAGTTGGCAGGGGGATCCACGAGCAGTACTTC.

V and J are TRBV18 and TRBJ2-2, with 8 bases matching TRBD1. CDR1 KGHSH and CDR2 LQKENI come from the germline V gene. CDR3 length: 16 amino acids. J gave up 5 bases and V 2 bases, and 7 bases lay outside the gene matches. In nucleotides, the CDR3 is TGTGCCAGCTCACCATTGAGGACAGGGAAAACCGGGGAGCTGTTTTTT. Amino acid sequence: CASSPLRTGKTGELFF.

The chain employs TRBV27 and TRBJ2-7, with TRBD1 matching 10 bases. The V segment lost 5 bases and the J segment 1 base; nucleotides outside the gene matches: 14. The CDR3 is 18 residues long. Germline V gives CDR1 MNHEY, CDR2 SMNVEV (reference sequence). The CDR3 loop is CASSPRPGTGVGSYEQYF. The CDR3 DNA is TGTGCCAGCAGTCCACGTCCCGGGACAGGGGTGGGGTCCTACGAGCAGTACTTC.

The V gene is TRBV4-2, the J gene TRBJ2-6; 9 nucleotides agree with TRBD1. Germline V gene lookup returns CDR1 LGHNA and CDR2 YNFKEQ. With 0 bases clipped from V and 0 bases from J, the junction kept 9 bases outside the gene matches. This CDR3 is 20 amino acids long. CDR3 sequence: CASSQDQTGGTGSGANVLTF. The CDR3 bases are TGTGCCAGCAGCCAAGATCAGACAGGGGGAACAGGCTCTGGGGCCAACGTCCTGACTTTC.

The V gene is TRBV9, the J gene TRBJ2-3, with 11 nucleotides matching TRBD1. Losses at the gene ends were 4 bases for V and 2 bases for J; bases not matched to a gene: 6. Germline CDR1 is SGDLS and CDR2 is YYNGEE. This CDR3 has 16 amino acids. Here the CDR3 reads CASSLGTGGNTDTQYF. The CDR3 DNA sequence: TGTGCCAGCAGCCTTGGGACAGGGGGTAACACAGATACGCAGTATTTT.

This clone was seen once. CDR3 in DNA: TGTGCCAGTGGACCCCGGGACAGGGGATCTGGAAACACCATATATTTT. Protein sequence: CASGPRDRGSGNTIYF. The chain has TRBV19 and TRBJ1-3, with 10 nucleotides matching TRBD1. Germline CDR1 reads LNHDA; CDR2 reads SQIVND (reference sequence). The V segment lost 8 bases and the J segment 1 base; nucleotides outside the gene matches: 8. This CDR3 has 16 residues.

On this clone: Different DNA sequences within this sample yield the same CDR3. V usage is TRBV2 and J usage is TRBJ2-7; the D is unclear. Trimming stripped 5 bases from V and 3 bases from J, with 5 bases between. The CDR3 loop spans 11 amino acids. Per the germline V gene, CDR1 is SNHLY and CDR2 is FYNNEI. The CDR3 sequence: CASSNSYEQYF. The CDR3 nucleotides read TGTGCCAGCAGTAACAGCTACGAGCAGTACTTC.

CDR3 protein: CASSLGTFPTYNEQFF. The CDR3 DNA reads TGTGCCAGCAGCTTAGGTACCTTCCCTACCTACAATGAGCAGTTCTTC. The V gene is TRBV7-8, the J gene TRBJ2-1; no reliable D call. The CDR3 length is 16 residues. Germline V gives CDR1 SGHVS, CDR2 FQNEAQ. V lost 1 base and J lost 2, with 12 bases in between.

This chain links TRBV19 with TRBJ2-7, with 8 bases fitting TRBD2. CDR3 length: 17 residues. Trimming cost V 3 bases and J 0 bases; bases outside gene matches: 10. Germline V gene lookup returns CDR1 LNHDA and CDR2 SQIVND (reference sequence). This CDR3 reads CASSIGIAGRSSYEQYF. CDR3 nucleotide sequence: TGTGCCAGTAGTATCGGGATAGCGGGGCGCAGCTCCTACGAGCAGTACTTC.

The rearrangement joins TRBV30 to TRBJ1-2; D might be TRBD1 (6 bases). V lost 5 bases and J lost 4, with 17 bases in between. CDR1 is GTSNPN and CDR2 is SVGIG in the germline V gene (reference sequence). The CDR3 has 14 residues. The CDR3 DNA is TGTGCCTGGGATACAGGGCCCTCGAGCTATGGCTACACCTTC. Translating gives CAWDTGPSSYGYTF.

The rearrangement joins TRBV4-2 to TRBJ2-7; 8 nucleotides line up with TRBD2. This CDR3 region has 15 residues. Trimming cost V 4 bases and J 3 bases; bases outside gene matches: 8. Germline values: CDR1 LGHNA, CDR2 YNFKEQ. CDR3 DNA: TGTGCCAGCAGCCCAACCCCCGGGACTAGCTACGAGCAGTACTTC. Amino acid sequence: CASSPTPGTSYEQYF.

The V and J genes are TRBV5-4 and TRBJ2-7, with a possible D match to TRBD2 (5 bases). V was cut by 3 bases and J by 4 bases, with 11 bases left in between. Looked up from germline, CDR1 is SGHNT and CDR2 is YYREEE (reference sequence). CDR3 size: 13 residues. Here the CDR3 reads CASSSRTDYEQYF. The CDR3 bases are TGTGCCAGCAGCTCAAGGACTGATTACGAGCAGTACTTC.

The V gene is TRBV15, the J gene TRBJ2-7, with TRBD2 as a possible D gene (6 bases). The length of the CDR3 is 14 residues. With 0 bases removed from V and 2 bases from J, the gap between germline ends came to 8 bases. Germline V gene data show CDR1 as LNHNV and CDR2 as YYDKDF (reference sequence). CDR3 residues: CATSREGGTYEQYF. DNA of the CDR3: TGTGCCACCAGCAGAGAGGGGGGAACCTACGAGCAGTACTTC.

The chain is built from TRBV4-2 and TRBJ2-1, with 9 bases matching TRBD1. Trimming at V came to 4 bases and at J to 2 bases, leaving 3 bases not matched to a gene. The CDR3 contains 15 residues. Germline CDR1 and CDR2: LGHNA and YNFKEQ. The CDR3 loop is CASSLNRGPYNEQFF. CDR3 sequence (DNA): TGTGCCAGCAGCCTGAACAGGGGGCCCTACAATGAGCAGTTCTTC.

This clone was observed a single time. The chain is built from TRBV7-9 and TRBJ1-3; perhaps TRBD1 as D (5 bases). The CDR3 totals 14 residues. Germline CDR1 SEHNR, CDR2 FQNEAQ (reference sequence). Trimming removed 4 bases from V and 4 bases from J, with 11 bases in between. CDR3 DNA: TGTGCCAGCAGCTCCGGGACTGCGGGAAACACCATATATTTT. This codes for CASSSGTAGNTIYF.

The V call is TRBV9, the J call TRBJ2-1; TRBD2 agrees at 12 bases. Unmatched junction bases numbered 11, after V lost 0 bases and J lost 10 bases. The CDR3 runs to 17 residues. Germline CDR1 reads SGDLS; CDR2 reads YYNGEE. CDR3 bases: TGTGCCAGCAGCGTAGAGGCTAGCGGGGGGGCAGGAGGCGAGCAGTTCTTC. Encoded protein: CASSVEASGGAGGEQFF. Full variable domain (missing parts from reference TRBV9 and TRBJ2-1): DSGVTQTPKHLITATGQRVTLRCSPRSGDLSVYWYQQSLDQGLQFLIQYYNGEERAKGNILERFSAQQFPDLHSELNLSSLELGDSALYFCASSVEASGGAGGEQFFGPGTRLTVL.

The DNA for the CDR3 is TGTGCCAGCAGCTTAACAGTCTACTCCTACGAGCAGTACTTC. This translates into CASSLTVYSYEQYF. The V call is TRBV7-2, the J call TRBJ2-7; D is uncertain. CDR3 length: 14 residues. Germline V gene data show CDR1 as SGHTA and CDR2 as FQGNSA. V lost 2 bases to trimming and J lost 0 bases, with 8 bases between them.

The chain links TRBV4-2 to TRBJ1-3, with TRBD1 matching over 7 bases. After removal of 1 base from V and 7 bases from J, the junction contained 13 bases not matched to a gene. This CDR3 comprises 17 residues. The germline V gene encodes CDR1 LGHNA and CDR2 YNFKEQ. The DNA of the CDR3 is TGTGCCAGCAGCCAAGGAGTAGGGACAGTCTACGGCAACACCATATATTTT. Protein product: CASSQGVGTVYGNTIYF.

This clone was seen more than once but under ten times. With a much larger clone just one base away, this may be a read error. This rearrangement joins TRBV6-5 to TRBJ2-3, with D possibly TRBD1 on 6 matching bases. V was pared by 5 bases and J by 1 base, with 10 bases between. The germline gives CDR1 MNHEY, CDR2 SVGAGI. The CDR3 totals 14 residues. DNA of the CDR3: TGTGCCAGCAGTGACGCAGGGGGCACAGATACGCAGTATTTT. The encoded protein is CASSDAGGTDTQYF.

The rearrangement joins TRBV4-1 to TRBJ1-1, with D possibly TRBD1 on 5 matching bases. Deletions cut 4 bases from V and 1 base from J, with 13 bases between. Germline V gives CDR1 MGHRA, CDR2 YSYEKL. This CDR3 has 15 residues. This CDR3 reads CASSLFGGENTEAFF. The CDR3 bases are TGCGCCAGCAGCCTCTTTGGGGGGGAGAACACTGAAGCTTTCTTT.